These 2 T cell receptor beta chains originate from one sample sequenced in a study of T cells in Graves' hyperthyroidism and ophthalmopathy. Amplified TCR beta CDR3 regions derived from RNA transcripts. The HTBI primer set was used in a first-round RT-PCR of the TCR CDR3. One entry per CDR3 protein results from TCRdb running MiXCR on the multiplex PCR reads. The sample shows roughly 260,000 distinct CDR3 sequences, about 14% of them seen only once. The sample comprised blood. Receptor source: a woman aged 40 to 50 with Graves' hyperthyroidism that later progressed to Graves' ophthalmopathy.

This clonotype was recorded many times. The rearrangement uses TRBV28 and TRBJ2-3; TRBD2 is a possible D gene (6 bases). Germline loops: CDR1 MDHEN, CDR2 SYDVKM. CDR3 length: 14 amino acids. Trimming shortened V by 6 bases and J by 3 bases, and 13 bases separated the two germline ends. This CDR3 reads CASSPRGWTDTQYF. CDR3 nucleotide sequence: TGTGCCAGCAGCCCGCGGGGATGGACAGATACGCAGTATTTT.

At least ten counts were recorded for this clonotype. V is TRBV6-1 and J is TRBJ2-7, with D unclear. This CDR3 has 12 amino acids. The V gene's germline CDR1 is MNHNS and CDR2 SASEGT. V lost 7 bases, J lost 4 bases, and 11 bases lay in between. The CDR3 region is CASIEKPYEQYF. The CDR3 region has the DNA TGTGCCAGCATAGAGAAACCATACGAGCAGTACTTC.